Listed below are T cell receptor beta chains from one sample, sequenced in a study of PD-L1 blockade in urothelial cancer. The method was immunoSEQ multiplex PCR; TCRdb's version includes in-frame clones alone and lacks a portion of them. The table includes tens of thousands of clones, about 86% detected once. The source was PBMCs, collected around atezolizumab (anti-PD-L1) treatment. These receptors were taken from a man aged 60-69 years with urothelial cancer. Each CDR3 is given with its conserved first and last residue. A D gene is named only where the DNA matches it firmly. Clone size appears in some rows only: once, few, many, or a class for an expanded clone.

clone_size | j_call | d_call | v_call | cdr3_nt | cdr3_aa
once | TRBJ2-1 | NA | TRBV9 | TGTGCCAGCAGCGTAGGTTTACAACTAGGGAATGAGCAGTTCTTC | CASSVGLQLGNEQFF
once | TRBJ2-1 | TRBD2 | TRBV28 | TGTGCCAGCATGGGTAGCGGGTACAATGAGCAGTTCTTC | CASMGSGYNEQFF
NA | TRBJ1-6 | NA | TRBV5-6 | TGTGCCAGCAGCCCCGCCGGGAGGGGATCAGGTTCACCCCTCCACTTT | CASSPAGRGSGSPLHF
NA | TRBJ2-2 | NA | TRBV27 | TGTGCCAGCAGTACAGTGGCCGGGGAGCTGTTTTTT | CASSTVAGELFF
NA | TRBJ2-1 | TRBD2 | TRBV5-1 | TGCGCCAGCAGCCCCGCCACGAGACTAGCGGGGGGGCAGTCCTACAATGAGCAGTTCTTC | CASSPATRLAGGQSYNEQFF
NA | TRBJ1-6 | NA | TRBV28 | TGTGCCAGCAGTTCACCGGGGAGCGCTTATAATTCACCCCTCCACTTT | CASSSPGSAYNSPLHF
NA | TRBJ1-3 | NA | TRBV30 | TGTGCCTGGAGGCAGGGGTCCGGAAACACCATATATTTT | CAWRQGSGNTIYF
NA | TRBJ1-2 | NA | TRBV7-6 | TGTGCCAGCAGCTTAGCTGCAGGGCTGAGCTACACCTTC | CASSLAAGLSYTF
NA | TRBJ1-1 | NA | TRBV7-6 | TGTGCCAGCAGCTTAGTGCGGGGGGCCACTGAAGCTTTCTTT | CASSLVRGATEAFF
NA | TRBJ1-5 | NA | TRBV30 | TGTGCCTGGAGTGGAGAAGGAGTCGATCAGCCCCAGCATTTT | CAWSGEGVDQPQHF
few | TRBJ2-7 | NA | TRBV30 | TGTGCCTGGAGTGTTTCCGGGGGAATCAAGTACTTC | CAWSVSGGIKYF
NA | TRBJ1-1 | NA | TRBV7-2 | TGTGCCAGCAGCCGTTCTATGAACACTGAAGCTTTCTTT | CASSRSMNTEAFF
NA | TRBJ2-1 | NA | TRBV6-1 | TGTGCCAGCAGTGAAGCGCCAGGGTCCTACAATGAGCAGTTCTTC | CASSEAPGSYNEQFF
NA | TRBJ2-1 | NA | TRBV10-1 | TGCGCCAGCAGTGGGAACCCCGGCGACAATTCCTACAATGAGCAGTTCTTC | CASSGNPGDNSYNEQFF
NA | TRBJ2-2 | TRBD2 | TRBV30 | TGTGCCTGCAGAGCGGGGGGGCTTGGCACCGGGGAGCTGTTTTTT | CACRAGGLGTGELFF
NA | TRBJ1-1 | NA | TRBV9 | TGTGCCAGCAGCGTAGAAGGACAGCGGAACGCTGAAGCTTTCTTT | CASSVEGQRNAEAFF
NA | TRBJ1-4 | NA | TRBV27 | TGTGCCAGCAGTTTAGCCGCCTTTACGGGATATGAAAAACTGTTTTTT | CASSLAAFTGYEKLFF
NA | TRBJ1-2 | TRBD1 | TRBV28 | TGTGCCAGCAGTCTACGGACAGGCTATAACTATGGCTACACCTTC | CASSLRTGYNYGYTF
NA | TRBJ2-3 | TRBD2 | TRBV11-3 | TGTGCCAGCAGTCGAAGGCGGGGGAGCACAGATACGCAGTATTTT | CASSRRRGSTDTQYF
once | TRBJ1-5 | TRBD1 | TRBV2 | TGTGCCAGCATCCTGGACAGGGGCAATCAGCCCCAGCATTTT | CASILDRGNQPQHF
NA | TRBJ1-2 | NA | TRBV9 | TGTGCCAGCAGCGTAGCTTCGCGGGGGCGCGATGGCTACACCTTC | CASSVASRGRDGYTF
NA | TRBJ1-1 | NA | TRBV7-2 | TGTGCCAGCAGCTACGGGACAACGAACACTGAAGCTTTCTTT | CASSYGTTNTEAFF
NA | TRBJ2-3 | TRBD1 | TRBV5-1 | TGCGCCAGCAGCTGGGTAGCAGGGGGCGGAGATACGCAGTATTTT | CASSWVAGGGDTQYF
NA | TRBJ2-5 | NA | TRBV11-2 | TGTGCCAGCAGCTTAGTAGGTGTTGGTCAGGAAGAGACCCAGTACTTC | CASSLVGVGQEETQYF
NA | TRBJ2-1 | TRBD2 | TRBV9 | TGTGCCAGCAGCTCGAGGACTAGTCGTGTCAATGAGCAGTTCTTC | CASSSRTSRVNEQFF
NA | TRBJ1-5 | NA | TRBV27 | TGTGCCAGCAGTTTATCACGGGGGGCGAGTCAGCCCCAGCATTTT | CASSLSRGASQPQHF
once | TRBJ2-3 | TRBD1 | TRBV7-9 | TGTGCCAGCAGCAACAGGGGGCGGGTAACAGATACGCAGTATTTT | CASSNRGRVTDTQYF
NA | TRBJ1-5 | NA | TRBV6-1 | TGTGCCAGCAGTGATCTACATCAGCCCCAGCATTTT | CASSDLHQPQHF
NA | TRBJ1-1 | TRBD1 | TRBV18 | TGTGCCAGCTCACGTGCGGGACAGGGGGCTAGAGGTGAAGCTTTCTTT | CASSRAGQGARGEAFF
NA | TRBJ1-2 | TRBD1 | TRBV19 | TGTGCCAGTAGTATCACAGGGGAAGATAGATATGGCTACACCTTC | CASSITGEDRYGYTF
NA | TRBJ2-3 | NA | TRBV7-9 | TGTGCCAGCAGCAGGACAGGCACAGATACGCAGTATTTT | CASSRTGTDTQYF
once | TRBJ1-1 | NA | TRBV5-5 | TGTGCCAGCAGCGTTACCGGGACACCAAGAGTCAACACTGAAGCTTTCTTT | CASSVTGTPRVNTEAFF
NA | TRBJ1-5 | NA | TRBV2 | TGTGCCAGCAGTGCTGGGGGCGGCAATCAGCCCCAGCATTTT | CASSAGGGNQPQHF
NA | TRBJ2-2 | NA | TRBV5-1 | TGCGCCAGCAGCTTGGGCGGCCAGAACACCGGGGAGCTGTTTTTT | CASSLGGQNTGELFF
NA | TRBJ1-5 | NA | TRBV28 | TGTGCCAGCAGTTTATACGGGGGTCAGCCCCAGCATTTT | CASSLYGGQPQHF
NA | TRBJ2-3 | TRBD2 | TRBV11-3 | TGTGCCAGCAGCTTCGGGCTAGCGGGGGCCCCAATATTTCATACGCAGTATTTT | CASSFGLAGAPIFHTQYF
NA | TRBJ2-1 | NA | TRBV7-7 | TGTGCTAGCAGCTTGGGGCGGTCGGACAATGAGCAGTTCTTC | CASSLGRSDNEQFF
NA | TRBJ1-1 | NA | TRBV21-1 | TGTGCCAGCAGCGATCACAGGGACGGCACTGAAGCTTTCTTT | CASSDHRDGTEAFF
NA | TRBJ2-2 | NA | TRBV11-3 | TGTGCCAGCTCACGGGGGACCGCGAACACCGGGGAGCTGTTTTTT | CASSRGTANTGELFF
NA | TRBJ1-1 | TRBD1 | TRBV5-1 | TGCGCCAGCAGCTCGCAACCGCAGGGGGCTGAAGCTTTCTTT | CASSSQPQGAEAFF
NA | TRBJ2-7 | TRBD1 | TRBV18 | TGTGCCAGCTCACCAACGGGACAGGGGGCTTTATACGAGCAGTACTTC | CASSPTGQGALYEQYF
NA | TRBJ1-1 | NA | TRBV6-5 | TGTGCCAGCAGGCGGGGGCGGGGGAGAACTGAAGCTTTCTTT | CASRRGRGRTEAFF
NA | TRBJ2-3 | TRBD2 | TRBV4-1 | TGCGCCAGCAGCCTGCTTCGCGGGGGAATTCCTAGCACAGATACGCAGTATTTT | CASSLLRGGIPSTDTQYF
NA | TRBJ1-1 | TRBD1 | TRBV29-1 | TGCAGCGCTGTCGAGGGGGCGAGAGCTTTCTTT | CSAVEGARAFF
NA | TRBJ2-2 | TRBD2 | TRBV27 | TGTGCCAGCAGTTCCTTGGGACTAGCAGGCGGGGAGCTGTTTTTT | CASSSLGLAGGELFF
NA | TRBJ2-5 | NA | TRBV21-1 | TGTGCCAGCAGCAACGCCAGCGGGGAAGAGACCCAGTACTTC | CASSNASGEETQYF
NA | TRBJ2-1 | NA | TRBV9 | TGTGCCAGCAGCGTAGTGGGGGACTTTTCCAATGAGCAGTTCTTC | CASSVVGDFSNEQFF
NA | TRBJ1-6 | NA | TRBV4-1 | TGCGCCAGCAGCCTTTGGGAACGTACCCAGGGTAATTCACCCCTCCACTTT | CASSLWERTQGNSPLHF
once | TRBJ2-3 | NA | TRBV10-3 | TGTGCCACTGCAGGGGCGGGAGATACGCAGTATTTT | CATAGAGDTQYF
NA | TRBJ1-3 | TRBD1 | TRBV28 | TGTGCCAGCAGTCAGGGGGCTGGTGGAAACACCATATATTTT | CASSQGAGGNTIYF
once | TRBJ2-5 | NA | TRBV7-6 | TGTGCCAGCAGTCTGGACTCGGTCGGGGAGACCCAGTACTTC | CASSLDSVGETQYF
NA | TRBJ2-2 | NA | TRBV7-6 | TGTGCCAGCAGCTTAGACTCTACAGGAGTGGACACCGGGGAGCTGTTTTTT | CASSLDSTGVDTGELFF
NA | TRBJ1-5 | NA | TRBV6-6 | TGTGCCAGCAGCGACGCTCCGGGGAGGGGTCAGCCCCAGCATTTT | CASSDAPGRGQPQHF
NA | TRBJ1-2 | TRBD1 | TRBV7-8 | TGTGCCAGCAGCTCGGGACAGGGGAACTATGGCTACACCTTC | CASSSGQGNYGYTF
NA | TRBJ1-2 | NA | TRBV7-8 | TGTGCCAGCAGCTTAGGTGGGGGGGGCTACACCTTC | CASSLGGGGYTF
once | TRBJ2-5 | NA | TRBV7-8 | TGTGCCAGCAGCTTGACAGAGAACCAAGAGACCCAGTACTTC | CASSLTENQETQYF
NA | TRBJ1-5 | NA | TRBV29-1 | TGCAGCGTTACCGGGGGGCCCAATCAGCCCCAGCATTTT | CSVTGGPNQPQHF
NA | TRBJ2-1 | TRBD1 | TRBV29-1 | TGCAGCGTTGACCAGGGGGCCACTGAGACTAGACTTAACAATGAGCAGTTCTTC | CSVDQGATETRLNNEQFF
NA | TRBJ1-5 | NA | TRBV6-6 | TGTGCCAGCAGAGTCGGCAGGGAAGGTCAGCCCCAGCATTTT | CASRVGREGQPQHF
NA | TRBJ2-1 | TRBD1 | TRBV10-1 | TGCGCCAGCAGTGAGTCGACGGGACAGGGATACAATGAGCAGTTCTTC | CASSESTGQGYNEQFF